This entry features one TCR beta chain sequence. As yet, its antigen is unknown. The PCR employed 60 Vbeta primers together with 13 Jbeta primers. Produced via immunoSEQ multiplex PCR; TCRdb's table is partial and in-frame only. The sample lists about 90,000 clones; 70% to 80% were seen once. Germline CDR1 is SQVTM and CDR2 is ANQGSEA. The length of the CDR3 is 16 residues. Trimming shortened V by 4 bases and J by 0 bases, and 16 bases separated the two germline ends. This record comes from a study of cytomegalovirus exposure and HLA in healthy donors. The study's findings and limits: High sensitivity and specificity were reportedly achieved when the classifier diagnosed cytomegalovirus status. The study had only CMV serostatus as immune exposure information.

This clonotype was sampled from a man younger than 45 in good health and CMV-seronegative. The chain joins TRBV29-1 to TRBJ1-5, with unresolved D. Sequencing used PBMCs. CDR3 sequence reads: CSVVWGPSDSNQPQHF. CDR3 nucleotide sequence: TGCAGCGTTGTATGGGGTCCTAGCGATAGCAATCAGCCCCAGCATTTT.